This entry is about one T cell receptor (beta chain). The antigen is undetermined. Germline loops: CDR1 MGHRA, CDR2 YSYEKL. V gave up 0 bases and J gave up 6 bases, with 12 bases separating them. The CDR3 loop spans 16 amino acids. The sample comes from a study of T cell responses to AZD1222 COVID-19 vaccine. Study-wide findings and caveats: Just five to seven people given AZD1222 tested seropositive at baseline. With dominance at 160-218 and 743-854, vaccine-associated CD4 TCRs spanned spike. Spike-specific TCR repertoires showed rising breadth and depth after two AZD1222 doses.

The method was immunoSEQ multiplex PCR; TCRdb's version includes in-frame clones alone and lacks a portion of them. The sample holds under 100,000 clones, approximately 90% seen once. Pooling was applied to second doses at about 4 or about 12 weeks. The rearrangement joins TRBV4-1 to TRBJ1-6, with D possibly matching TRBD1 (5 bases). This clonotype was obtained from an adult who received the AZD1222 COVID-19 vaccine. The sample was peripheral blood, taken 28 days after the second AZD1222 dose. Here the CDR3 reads CASSQEGPGTNSPLHF. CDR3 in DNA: TGCGCCAGCAGCCAAGAGGGGCCCGGGACTAATTCACCCCTCCACTTT.